This TCR beta chain is drawn from a study of cytomegalovirus exposure and HLA in healthy donors. The table lists this clone with a count of one. Germline trimming cut 0 bases from V and 5 bases from J; bases unmatched to any gene: 0. The CDR3 is 14 amino acids. Per germline, CDR1 SGHNT and CDR2 YYREEE (reference sequence). The primer mix had 60 Vbeta and 13 Jbeta primers. Assay used: immunoSEQ multiplex PCR; TCRdb lists only in-frame clones, some missing. This table has 57,000 or so clones, about 70% appearing once. The genes are TRBV5-4 and TRBJ2-2, with 8 nucleotides matching TRBD1. Sequenced sample: PBMCs. The sequence was collected from a woman in her fifties or sixties in good health and CMV-seropositive. The CDR3 nucleotides are TGTGCCAGCAGCTTGGGACAGGGGACCGGGGAGCTGTTTTTT. It translates to CASSLGQGTGELFF.